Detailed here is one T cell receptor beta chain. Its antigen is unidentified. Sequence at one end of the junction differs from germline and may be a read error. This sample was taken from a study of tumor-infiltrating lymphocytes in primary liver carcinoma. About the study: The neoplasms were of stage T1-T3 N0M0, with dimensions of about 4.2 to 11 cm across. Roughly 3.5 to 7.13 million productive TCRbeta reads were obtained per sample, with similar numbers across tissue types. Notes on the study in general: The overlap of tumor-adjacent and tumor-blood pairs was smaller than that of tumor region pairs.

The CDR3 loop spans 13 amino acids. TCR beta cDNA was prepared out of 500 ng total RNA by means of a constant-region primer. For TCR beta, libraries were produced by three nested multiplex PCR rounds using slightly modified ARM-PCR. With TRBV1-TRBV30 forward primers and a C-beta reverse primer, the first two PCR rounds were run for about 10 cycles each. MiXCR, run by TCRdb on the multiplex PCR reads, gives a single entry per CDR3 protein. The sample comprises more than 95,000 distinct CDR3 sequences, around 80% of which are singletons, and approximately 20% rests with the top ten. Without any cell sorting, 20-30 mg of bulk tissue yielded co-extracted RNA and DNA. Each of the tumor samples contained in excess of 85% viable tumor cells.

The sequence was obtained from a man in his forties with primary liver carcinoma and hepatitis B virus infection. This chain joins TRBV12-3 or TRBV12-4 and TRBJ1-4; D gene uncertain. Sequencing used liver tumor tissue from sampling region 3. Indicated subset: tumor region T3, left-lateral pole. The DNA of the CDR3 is TGTACCAGCAGCTTAGCGGGAACAGAAAAACTGTTTTTT. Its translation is CTSSLAGTEKLFF.